These 6 T cell receptor beta chains share one sample of origin, sequenced in a study of blood T cell repertoires in COVID-19 (dated by TCRdb to the early 2020s). Library generation was performed with the immunoSEQ multiplex PCR assay. TCRdb stores this immuneACCESS table with in-frame sequences only. Part of the clones is absent; in the studies checked, under half of the shortfall reflects unresolved V genes, and no reason is known for the rest. Present in this sample are roughly 70,000 clones, 70% to 90% of which were seen just once. More than 2.5% of the sample belongs to the ten largest clones. The sequenced material came from peripheral blood. These receptors originate from a man aged 70-80 years with active or convalescent COVID-19.

The rearrangement uses TRBV10-3 and TRBJ1-1; no definite D call. Trimming stripped 6 bases from V and 0 bases from J, with 5 bases between. This CDR3 contains 12 residues. Looked up from germline, CDR1 is ENHRY and CDR2 is SYGVKD. The CDR3 sequence is CAISGVNTEAFF. The CDR3 DNA is TGTGCCATCAGCGGGGTGAACACTGAAGCTTTCTTT.

The chain recombines TRBV27 with TRBJ2-3, with TRBD1 identical over 9 bases. This CDR3 is 13 amino acids long. CDR1 is MNHEY, CDR2 SMNVEV, per germline (reference sequence). V trimming: 5 bases; J trimming: 12 bases; junction bases outside the gene matches: 9. The CDR3 loop is CASSRDWDREQYF. In nucleotides, the CDR3 is TGTGCCAGCAGTAGAGACTGGGACAGGGAACAGTATTTT.

The chain carries TRBV18 and TRBJ1-2; 7 bases match TRBD1. Trimming removed 4 bases from V and 5 bases from J; junction bases left unmatched: 10. The CDR3 spans 15 residues. CDR1 and CDR2 from the germline V gene are KGHSH and LQKENI. This CDR3 reads CASSRSGTERYGYTF. The CDR3 region has the DNA TGTGCCAGCTCACGCTCCGGGACAGAACGGTATGGCTACACCTTC.

The chain has TRBV9 and TRBJ2-5, with D maybe TRBD2 (5 bases). The CDR3 length is 13 residues. V lost 3 bases, J lost 5 bases, and 11 bases lay in between. Germline CDR1 SGDLS, CDR2 YYNGEE. CDR3 region: CASSGTPGETQYF. The CDR3, as DNA: TGTGCCAGCAGCGGGACGCCGGGGGAGACCCAGTACTTC.

This clone has just one count. This chain connects TRBV6-4 to TRBJ2-2; D is undetermined. The CDR3 is 14 amino acids. CDR1 and CDR2 from the germline V gene are MRHNA and SNTAGT. Deletions cut 5 bases from V and 6 bases from J, with 13 bases between. The CDR3: CASSPLWSSGELFF. For the CDR3, the DNA is TGTGCCAGCAGTCCCCTCTGGAGCTCCGGGGAGCTGTTTTTT.

The chain recombines TRBV7-8 with TRBJ1-5; 9 nucleotides match TRBD1. Germline loops: CDR1 SGHVS, CDR2 FQNEAQ. The CDR3 contains 15 residues. V gave up 5 bases and J gave up 6 bases; unmatched junction bases: 8. This CDR3 is CASSRDRAAGQPQHF. The CDR3 DNA reads as TGTGCCAGCAGCCGGGACAGGGCGGCGGGTCAGCCCCAGCATTTT.